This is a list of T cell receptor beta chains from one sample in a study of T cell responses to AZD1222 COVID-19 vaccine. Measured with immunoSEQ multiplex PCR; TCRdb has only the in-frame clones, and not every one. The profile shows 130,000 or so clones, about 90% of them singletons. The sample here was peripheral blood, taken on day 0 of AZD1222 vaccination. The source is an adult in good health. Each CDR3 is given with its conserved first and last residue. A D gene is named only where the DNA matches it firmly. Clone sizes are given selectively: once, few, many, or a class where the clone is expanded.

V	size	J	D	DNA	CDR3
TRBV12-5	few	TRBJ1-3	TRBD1	TGTGCTAGTGGTCCTCCGGGACAGGGGGTCTCTGGAAACACCATATATTTT	CASGPPGQGVSGNTIYF
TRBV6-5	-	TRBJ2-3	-	TGTGCCAGCAGTCCCAAAATCTTGGATACGCAGTATTTT	CASSPKILDTQYF
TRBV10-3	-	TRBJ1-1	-	TGTGCCATCAGTGAGTCTAAGTTCACTGAAGCTTTCTTT	CAISESKFTEAFF
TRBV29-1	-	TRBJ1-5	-	TGCAGCGTTGTCGGCGGGTATGGCGACAATCAGCCCCAGCATTTT	CSVVGGYGDNQPQHF
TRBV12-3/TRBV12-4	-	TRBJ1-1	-	TGTGCCAGCAGTTTGGCTTCGGGGTTTGAAGCTTTCTTT	CASSLASGFEAFF
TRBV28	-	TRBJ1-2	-	TGTGCCAGCAGTATGAATATAAACTATGGCTACACCTTC	CASSMNINYGYTF
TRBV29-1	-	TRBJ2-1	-	TGCAGCGCCGCGGGACTGGGGGACAATGAGCAGTTCTTC	CSAAGLGDNEQFF
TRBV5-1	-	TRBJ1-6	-	TGCGCCAGCAGATCTCTCGCACAAAATTCACCCCTCCACTTT	CASRSLAQNSPLHF
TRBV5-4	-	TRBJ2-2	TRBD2	TGTGCCAGCAGCTTGGGACCTAGCGGGAGGGCCAACACCGGGGAGCTGTTTTTT	CASSLGPSGRANTGELFF
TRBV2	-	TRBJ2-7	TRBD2	TGTGCCAGCGGATTAGCGGGAGCGGCCTACGAGCAGTACTTC	CASGLAGAAYEQYF
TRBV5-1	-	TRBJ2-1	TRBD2	TGCGCCAGCACCACCGGGGGGGGATCAAATGAGCAGTTCTTC	CASTTGGGSNEQFF
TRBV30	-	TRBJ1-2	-	TGTGCCTGGAGTCCCGGAGAGTATGGCTACACCTTC	CAWSPGEYGYTF
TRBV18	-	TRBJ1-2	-	TGTGCCAGCTCACGAAACCGGGACGGGAATAACTATGGCTACACCTTC	CASSRNRDGNNYGYTF
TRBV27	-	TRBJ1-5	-	TGTGCCAGCAGTTTCTGGCCACTTAATGCCCAGCCCCAGCATTTT	CASSFWPLNAQPQHF
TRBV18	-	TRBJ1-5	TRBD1	TGTGCCAGCTCATCTACAGGGGGGGATCAGCCCCAGCATTTT	CASSSTGGDQPQHF
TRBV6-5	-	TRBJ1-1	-	TGTGCCAGCACCCCTCGGGCGGCGAACACTGAAGCTTTCTTT	CASTPRAANTEAFF
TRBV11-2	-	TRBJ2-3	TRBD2	TGTGCCAGCAGCACTAGCGGACTAGCTTCCACAGATACGCAGTATTTT	CASSTSGLASTDTQYF
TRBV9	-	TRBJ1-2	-	TGTGCCAGCAGCGCAAACCCTCTCTCCTATGGCTACACCTTC	CASSANPLSYGYTF
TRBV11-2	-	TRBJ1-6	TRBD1	TGTGCCAGCAGCTATTCCCTGACAGGGGTGGGTTCACCCCTCCACTTT	CASSYSLTGVGSPLHF
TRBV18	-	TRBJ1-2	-	TGTGCCAGCTCACCAGAAGGCTTACCCTATGGCTACACCTTC	CASSPEGLPYGYTF
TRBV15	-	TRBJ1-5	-	TGTGCCACCAGCGTCTGGGCGGGCGGGAGCAATCAGCCCCAGCATTTT	CATSVWAGGSNQPQHF
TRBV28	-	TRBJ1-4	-	TGTGCCAGCAGTTTGCCAGGGAGTGAAAAACTGTTTTTT	CASSLPGSEKLFF
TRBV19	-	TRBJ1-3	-	TGTGCCAGTAGTATAGGGACGGCTGGAAACACCATATATTTT	CASSIGTAGNTIYF
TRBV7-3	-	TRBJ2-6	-	TGTGCCAGCAGCCCCACCTCAGGGACTGGGGCCAACGTCCTGACTTTC	CASSPTSGTGANVLTF
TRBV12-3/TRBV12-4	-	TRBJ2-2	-	TGTGCCAGCAGTTTAAGGCAGGCCGGGGAGCTGTTTTTT	CASSLRQAGELFF
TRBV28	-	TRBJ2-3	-	TGTGCCAGCAGAACTGTCCTCACAGATACGCAGTATTTT	CASRTVLTDTQYF
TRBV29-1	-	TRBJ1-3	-	TGCAGCGCTAAGAGGGAAGAATGGTCTGGAAACACCATATATTTT	CSAKREEWSGNTIYF
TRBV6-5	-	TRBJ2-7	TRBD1	TGTGCCAGCAGGCAGACAGGGTACCACGAGCAGTACTTC	CASRQTGYHEQYF